The entry that follows covers one T cell receptor beta chain sequence. The antigen remains unidentified. Primers included in the PCR were 60 Vbeta and 13 Jbeta primers. Clones were sequenced by immunoSEQ multiplex PCR, and TCRdb holds only the in-frame ones, with some missing. The sample carries roughly 200,000 clones, less than 85% recorded once. This sample is drawn from a study of cytomegalovirus exposure and HLA in healthy donors. Study-wide findings and caveats: A later analysis reportedly found fewer N-insertions in an Asian-associated ancestry cluster than the approximately 670-donor mean. Researchers counted roughly 150 TCR beta chains as cytomegalovirus-associated. In a later analysis, across HLA loci, associated TCR counts were highest for DRB1, lowest for HLA-C.

V shed 1 base and J shed 6 bases, with 7 bases lying between them. CDR1 SEHNR and CDR2 FQNEAQ come from the germline V gene (reference sequence). This CDR3 is 14 amino acids long. The study sampled nominally healthy donors, though unrecorded immune exposures were likely. Material: PBMCs. The receptor was isolated from a man aged 35 to 55 in good health and CMV-seronegative. This chain connects TRBV7-9 to TRBJ1-6; D call uncertain. The CDR3 spells CASSLEWLNSPLHF. CDR3 bases: TGTGCCAGCAGCTTAGAGTGGCTTAATTCACCCCTCCACTTT.